Listed below are T cell receptor beta chains from one sample, sequenced in a study of cytomegalovirus exposure and HLA in healthy donors. Sequenced by immunoSEQ multiplex PCR; TCRdb stores in-frame clones only, minus some. The sample holds 150,000 to 200,000 clones, around three quarters seen once. Sequencing was done on a sample of PBMCs. These receptors came from a woman younger than 45 in good health and CMV-seropositive. CDR3s include the opening cysteine and the closing phenylalanine or tryptophan. Fields, in order: CDR3 protein, CDR3 DNA, D gene, J gene, clone size, CDR3 length, V gene. A D gene is named only where the DNA matches it firmly. For some rows the clone size is stated as once, few or many, or as a class when expanded; others skip it.

cdr3_aa: CAWSGDSNEKLFF
cdr3_nt: TGTGCCTGGAGTGGGGACAGTAATGAAAAACTGTTTTTT
d_call: TRBD1
j_call: TRBJ1-4
clone_size: .
cdr3_length: 13
v_call: TRBV30

cdr3_aa: CASSRDRPGELFF
cdr3_nt: TGTGCCAGCAGCCGGGACAGGCCCGGGGAGCTGTTTTTT
d_call: TRBD1
j_call: TRBJ2-2
clone_size: .
cdr3_length: 13
v_call: TRBV27

cdr3_aa: CASTSPKTNTGGLFF
cdr3_nt: TGTGCCAGCACCAGCCCAAAAACGAACACCGGGGGGCTGTTTTTT
d_call: .
j_call: TRBJ2-2
clone_size: .
cdr3_length: 15
v_call: TRBV5-7

cdr3_aa: CASSSTVQQGAGTNEKLFF
cdr3_nt: TGTGCCAGCAGCTCCACCGTCCAACAGGGGGCAGGGACTAATGAAAAACTGTTTTTT
d_call: TRBD1
j_call: TRBJ1-4
clone_size: once
cdr3_length: 19
v_call: TRBV7-2

cdr3_aa: CASSQGGNTEAFF
cdr3_nt: TGCGCCAGCAGCCAAGGAGGGAACACTGAAGCTTTCTTT
d_call: .
j_call: TRBJ1-1
clone_size: few
cdr3_length: 13
v_call: TRBV4-1

cdr3_aa: CASSRGLAEYNEQFF
cdr3_nt: TGTGCCAGCAGCCGAGGACTAGCGGAATACAATGAGCAGTTCTTC
d_call: TRBD2
j_call: TRBJ2-1
clone_size: .
cdr3_length: 15
v_call: TRBV7-8

cdr3_aa: CASSLGTGLYEQYF
cdr3_nt: TGTGCCAGCAGTTTAGGGACAGGGCTCTACGAGCAGTACTTC
d_call: TRBD1
j_call: TRBJ2-7
clone_size: .
cdr3_length: 14
v_call: TRBV27

cdr3_aa: CASSVADSNPQETQYF
cdr3_nt: TGTGCCAGCAGCGTAGCGGACTCGAATCCCCAAGAGACCCAGTACTTC
d_call: .
j_call: TRBJ2-5
clone_size: .
cdr3_length: 16
v_call: TRBV9

cdr3_aa: CASSPSGLAGRGTDTQYF
cdr3_nt: TGCGCCAGCAGCCCCTCGGGACTAGCGGGGCGAGGCACAGATACGCAGTATTTT
d_call: TRBD2
j_call: TRBJ2-3
clone_size: .
cdr3_length: 18
v_call: TRBV4-3

cdr3_aa: CSVTGGVETQYF
cdr3_nt: TGCAGCGTTACGGGGGGGGTAGAGACCCAGTACTTC
d_call: TRBD2
j_call: TRBJ2-5
clone_size: .
cdr3_length: 12
v_call: TRBV29-1

cdr3_aa: CASSLKGDFTDTQYF
cdr3_nt: TGTGCCAGCAGCCTTAAAGGCGACTTCACAGATACGCAGTATTTT
d_call: .
j_call: TRBJ2-3
clone_size: .
cdr3_length: 15
v_call: TRBV28

cdr3_aa: CASSLGGARETQYF
cdr3_nt: TGCGCCAGCAGCTTGGGTGGAGCGAGGGAGACCCAGTACTTC
d_call: .
j_call: TRBJ2-5
clone_size: once
cdr3_length: 14
v_call: TRBV5-1

cdr3_aa: CASSTLGQGAHQPQHF
cdr3_nt: TGCGCCAGCAGTACCCTTGGACAGGGGGCCCATCAGCCCCAGCATTTT
d_call: TRBD1
j_call: TRBJ1-5
clone_size: .
cdr3_length: 16
v_call: TRBV10-2

cdr3_aa: CASSITAGPYNEQFF
cdr3_nt: TGTGCCAGTAGTATCACAGCGGGGCCCTACAATGAGCAGTTCTTC
d_call: TRBD2
j_call: TRBJ2-1
clone_size: few
cdr3_length: 15
v_call: TRBV19

cdr3_aa: CASSLASDTDTQYF
cdr3_nt: TGTGCCAGCAGCTTAGCGAGCGACACAGATACGCAGTATTTT
d_call: .
j_call: TRBJ2-3
clone_size: few
cdr3_length: 14
v_call: TRBV7-8

cdr3_aa: CAISEFAGEQYF
cdr3_nt: TGTGCCATCAGTGAGTTTGCGGGCGAGCAGTACTTC
d_call: .
j_call: TRBJ2-7
clone_size: .
cdr3_length: 12
v_call: TRBV10-3

cdr3_aa: CASSGQGAREKLFF
cdr3_nt: TGTGCCAGCAGTGGGCAGGGGGCGAGGGAAAAACTGTTTTTT
d_call: TRBD1
j_call: TRBJ1-4
clone_size: .
cdr3_length: 14
v_call: TRBV25-1

cdr3_aa: CSVEDEATSLNTEAFF
cdr3_nt: TGCAGCGTTGAAGATGAGGCGACGAGCCTGAACACTGAAGCTTTCTTT
d_call: .
j_call: TRBJ1-1
clone_size: .
cdr3_length: 16
v_call: TRBV29-1

cdr3_aa: CASSPGVRVYGYTF
cdr3_nt: TGTGCCAGCAGCCCAGGGGTGCGTGTCTATGGCTACACCTTC
d_call: .
j_call: TRBJ1-2
clone_size: .
cdr3_length: 14
v_call: TRBV7-9

cdr3_aa: CASSSLRDRANTGELFF
cdr3_nt: TGTGCCAGCAGCTCATTACGGGACAGGGCTAACACCGGGGAGCTGTTTTTT
d_call: TRBD1
j_call: TRBJ2-2
clone_size: .
cdr3_length: 17
v_call: TRBV11-2

cdr3_aa: CASSFWTGGARTEAFF
cdr3_nt: TGTGCCAGCAGTTTCTGGACAGGGGGCGCAAGGACTGAAGCTTTCTTT
d_call: TRBD1
j_call: TRBJ1-1
clone_size: .
cdr3_length: 16
v_call: TRBV27

cdr3_aa: CASSWPANTGELFF
cdr3_nt: TGTGCCAGCAGTTGGCCAGCGAACACCGGGGAGCTGTTTTTT
d_call: .
j_call: TRBJ2-2
clone_size: .
cdr3_length: 14
v_call: TRBV6-6

cdr3_aa: CASSFNRAPNYGYTF
cdr3_nt: TGTGCCAGCAGCTTCAACAGGGCCCCCAACTATGGCTACACCTTC
d_call: .
j_call: TRBJ1-2
clone_size: .
cdr3_length: 15
v_call: TRBV5-8

cdr3_aa: CAIGTANSPLHF
cdr3_nt: TGTGCCATTGGGACAGCGAATTCACCCCTCCACTTT
d_call: TRBD1
j_call: TRBJ1-6
clone_size: .
cdr3_length: 12
v_call: TRBV10-3

cdr3_aa: CASSLGGQISPLHF
cdr3_nt: TGCGCCAGCAGCTTGGGGGGACAGATTTCACCCCTCCACTTT
d_call: TRBD1
j_call: TRBJ1-6
clone_size: .
cdr3_length: 14
v_call: TRBV5-1

cdr3_aa: CASSQNKLSYGYTF
cdr3_nt: TGTGCCAGCAGCCAGAATAAATTATCGTATGGCTACACCTTC
d_call: .
j_call: TRBJ1-2
clone_size: few
cdr3_length: 14
v_call: TRBV7-2

cdr3_aa: CATSRGGLQANYGYTF
cdr3_nt: TGTGCCACCAGCAGAGGGGGCCTTCAGGCTAACTATGGCTACACCTTC
d_call: .
j_call: TRBJ1-2
clone_size: few
cdr3_length: 16
v_call: TRBV15

cdr3_aa: CASSLGLAGPAISTDTQYF
cdr3_nt: TGTGCCAGCAGTTTAGGACTAGCGGGGCCTGCAATAAGCACAGATACGCAGTATTTT
d_call: TRBD2
j_call: TRBJ2-3
clone_size: .
cdr3_length: 19
v_call: TRBV27

cdr3_aa: CASSLSLAGGQETQYF
cdr3_nt: TGTGCCAGCAGTTTATCCCTAGCGGGGGGCCAAGAGACCCAGTACTTC
d_call: TRBD2
j_call: TRBJ2-5
clone_size: .
cdr3_length: 16
v_call: TRBV27

cdr3_aa: CASSLGGDRSDTQYF
cdr3_nt: TGCGCCAGCAGCTTGGGGGGGGACAGGTCCGATACGCAGTATTTT
d_call: TRBD1
j_call: TRBJ2-3
clone_size: .
cdr3_length: 15
v_call: TRBV5-1

cdr3_aa: CAISALSGGAPDTQYF
cdr3_nt: TGTGCCATCAGTGCGTTAAGCGGGGGGGCCCCGGATACGCAGTATTTT
d_call: TRBD2
j_call: TRBJ2-3
clone_size: .
cdr3_length: 16
v_call: TRBV10-3

cdr3_aa: CASSAQGANGYTF
cdr3_nt: TGTGCCAGCAGTGCACAGGGGGCGAATGGCTACACCTTC
d_call: TRBD1
j_call: TRBJ1-2
clone_size: .
cdr3_length: 13
v_call: TRBV27

cdr3_aa: CASSMPGQGAVDTQYF
cdr3_nt: TGTGCCAGCAGCATGCCGGGACAGGGGGCGGTAGATACGCAGTATTTT
d_call: TRBD1
j_call: TRBJ2-3
clone_size: .
cdr3_length: 16
v_call: TRBV7-2

cdr3_aa: CASRKQGNTGELFF
cdr3_nt: TGTGCCAGCAGAAAACAGGGGAACACCGGGGAGCTGTTTTTT
d_call: .
j_call: TRBJ2-2
clone_size: .
cdr3_length: 14
v_call: TRBV6-5

cdr3_aa: CASSLALRGGSGNTIYF
cdr3_nt: TGTGCCAGCAGCTTAGCGCTTAGGGGGGGCTCTGGAAACACCATATATTTT
d_call: .
j_call: TRBJ1-3
clone_size: few
cdr3_length: 17
v_call: TRBV7-8

cdr3_aa: CASSEEGRMVGGYTF
cdr3_nt: TGTGCCAGCAGTGAAGAAGGCAGGATGGTCGGTGGCTACACCTTC
d_call: .
j_call: TRBJ1-2
clone_size: .
cdr3_length: 15
v_call: TRBV25-1

cdr3_aa: CASSLGSGNQPQHF
cdr3_nt: TGCGCCAGCAGCTTGGGGTCGGGCAATCAGCCCCAGCATTTT
d_call: .
j_call: TRBJ1-5
clone_size: .
cdr3_length: 14
v_call: TRBV5-1

cdr3_aa: CSERSGPETQYF
cdr3_nt: TGCAGCGAAAGGAGCGGGCCAGAGACCCAGTACTTC
d_call: .
j_call: TRBJ2-5
clone_size: .
cdr3_length: 12
v_call: TRBV29-1

cdr3_aa: CSVRGAGQEKLFF
cdr3_nt: TGCAGCGTTCGTGGGGCAGGGCAGGAAAAACTGTTTTTT
d_call: .
j_call: TRBJ1-4
clone_size: .
cdr3_length: 13
v_call: TRBV29-1

cdr3_aa: CASSQYRVPGQPQHF
cdr3_nt: TGCGCCAGCAGTCAATACAGGGTGCCCGGTCAGCCCCAGCATTTT
d_call: .
j_call: TRBJ1-5
clone_size: .
cdr3_length: 15
v_call: TRBV23-1

cdr3_aa: CASSFLGNTIYF
cdr3_nt: TGTGCCAGCAGTTTTTTAGGAAACACCATATATTTT
d_call: .
j_call: TRBJ1-3
clone_size: .
cdr3_length: 12
v_call: TRBV28

cdr3_aa: CASSQDPAGHDEQYF
cdr3_nt: TGCGCCAGCAGCCAAGATCCGGCTGGACACGACGAGCAGTACTTC
d_call: .
j_call: TRBJ2-7
clone_size: .
cdr3_length: 15
v_call: TRBV4-1

cdr3_aa: CASSTMTGEANIQYF
cdr3_nt: TGCGCCAGCAGCACGATGACAGGGGAGGCGAACATTCAGTACTTC
d_call: TRBD1
j_call: TRBJ2-4
clone_size: few
cdr3_length: 15
v_call: TRBV5-1

cdr3_aa: CATSKGGETGELFF
cdr3_nt: TGTGCCACCAGCAAAGGGGGGGAAACCGGGGAGCTGTTTTTT
d_call: .
j_call: TRBJ2-2
clone_size: .
cdr3_length: 14
v_call: TRBV15

cdr3_aa: CASSLNRGLEQFF
cdr3_nt: TGCGCCAGCAGCTTGAACAGGGGTCTCGAGCAGTTCTTC
d_call: TRBD1
j_call: TRBJ2-1
clone_size: .
cdr3_length: 13
v_call: TRBV5-1

cdr3_aa: CASSMVSTGGSQHF
cdr3_nt: TGTGCCAGTAGTATGGTCTCGACAGGTGGGTCCCAGCATTTT
d_call: .
j_call: TRBJ1-5
clone_size: .
cdr3_length: 14
v_call: TRBV19